A single sample gave rise to the 3 T cell receptor beta chains below, sequenced in a study of persistence of HIV-infected CD4 T cells. This was the immunoSEQ version 4 assay in survey mode. Sequencing was performed with immunoSEQ multiplex PCR; in TCRdb, only in-frame clones are kept and a portion is missing. The table has about 30,000 clones, about four fifths seen once. Which antigens these TCRs recognize remains unknown. The stimulus was lysate of CMV-infected fibroblasts, around 11 ug/mL. CD40L/CD69 double-negative CD45RO-high memory CD4+ T cells were collected. The specimen was CD4+ T cells sorted from PBMCs after approximately 18-hour stimulation, collected from a patient who received antiretroviral therapy. Every receptor here comes from an adult man with HIV who was CMV-seropositive.

The CDR3 nucleotides are TGTGCCATCAGCAGACTAGCAGGGGTTAGGGAGCAGTTCTTC. It translates to CAISRLAGVREQFF. V is TRBV10-3 and J is TRBJ2-1, with TRBD2 as a possible D gene (7 bases). Per the germline V gene, CDR1 is ENHRY and CDR2 is SYGVKD. Between the trimmed V and J ends, which lost 6 bases and 10 bases, there was a span of 19 bases. This CDR3 spans 14 amino acids.

This clone has a handful of counts. The rearrangement uses TRBV6-2 or TRBV6-3 and TRBJ1-2; 8 bases agree with TRBD1. With V trimmed by 5 bases and J by 4 bases, 3 bases remained unmatched. Germline V gives CDR1 MNHEY, CDR2 SVGEGT. The CDR3 has 13 residues. Here the CDR3 reads CASSRTGGYGYTF. CDR3 in DNA: TGTGCCAGCAGTCGAACAGGGGGCTATGGCTACACCTTC.

V usage is TRBV7-9 and J usage is TRBJ1-2, with unresolved D. V lost 0 bases, J lost 4 bases, and 6 bases lay in between. Germline loops: CDR1 SEHNR, CDR2 FQNEAQ (reference sequence). This CDR3 comprises 13 residues. CDR3: CASSLAVFYGYTF. The CDR3 nucleotides read TGTGCCAGCAGCTTAGCTGTTTTCTATGGCTACACCTTC.